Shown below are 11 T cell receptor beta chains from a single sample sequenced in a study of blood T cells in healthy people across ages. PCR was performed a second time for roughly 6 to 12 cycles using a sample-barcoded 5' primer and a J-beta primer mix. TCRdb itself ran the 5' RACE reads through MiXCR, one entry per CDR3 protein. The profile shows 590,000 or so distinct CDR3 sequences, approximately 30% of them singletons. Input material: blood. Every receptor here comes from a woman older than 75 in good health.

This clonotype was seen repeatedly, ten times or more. The CDR3 region has the DNA TGTGCCAGCAGCGCCCCCGCAGGGCGGGGGGTTCGTGGTACGCAGTATTTT. As protein: CASSAPAGRGVRGTQYF. This rearrangement joins TRBV7-9 to TRBJ2-3, with 8 bases identical to TRBD2. Looked up from germline, CDR1 is SEHNR and CDR2 is FQNEAQ (reference sequence). J lost 8 bases, V lost 5 bases, and 18 bases had no gene match. The CDR3 loop spans 17 amino acids. Supplemented by reference TRBV7-9 and TRBJ2-3, the full variable domain reads DTGVSQNPRHKITKRGQNVTFRCDPISEHNRLYWYRQTLGQGPEFLTYFQNEAQLEKSRLLSDRFSAERPKGSFSTLEIQRTEQGDSAMYLCASSAPAGRGVRGTQYFGPGTRLTVL.

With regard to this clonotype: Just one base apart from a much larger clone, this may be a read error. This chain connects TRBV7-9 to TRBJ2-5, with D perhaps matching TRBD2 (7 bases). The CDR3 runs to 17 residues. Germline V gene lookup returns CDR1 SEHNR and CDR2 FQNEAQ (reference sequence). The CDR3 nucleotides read TGTGTCAGCAGCTCCCCGGGGGGCCGGGACACTGAAGAGACCCAGTACTTC. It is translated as CVSSSPGGRDTEETQYF.

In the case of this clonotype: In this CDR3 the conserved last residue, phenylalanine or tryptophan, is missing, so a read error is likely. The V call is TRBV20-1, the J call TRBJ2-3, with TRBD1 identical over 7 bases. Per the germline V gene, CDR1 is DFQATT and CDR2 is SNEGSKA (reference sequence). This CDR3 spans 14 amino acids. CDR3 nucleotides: TGCAGCGCCCTCCCAGGGGGAAGCACAGATACGCAGTATTGT. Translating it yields CSALPGGSTDTQYC.

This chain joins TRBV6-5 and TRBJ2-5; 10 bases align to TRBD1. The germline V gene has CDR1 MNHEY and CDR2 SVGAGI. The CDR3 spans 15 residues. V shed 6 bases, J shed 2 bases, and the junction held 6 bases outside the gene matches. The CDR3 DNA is TGTGCCAGCAGGTCTTCGGGACAGGGGCAAGAGACCCAGTACTTC. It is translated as CASRSSGQGQETQYF.

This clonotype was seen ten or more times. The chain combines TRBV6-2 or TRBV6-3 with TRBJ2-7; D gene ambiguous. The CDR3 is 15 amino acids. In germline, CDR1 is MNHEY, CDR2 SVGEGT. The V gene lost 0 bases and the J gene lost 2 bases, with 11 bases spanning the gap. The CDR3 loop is CASSYSSGKPYEQYF. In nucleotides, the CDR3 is TGTGCCAGCAGTTACTCGAGTGGGAAACCCTACGAGCAGTACTTC.

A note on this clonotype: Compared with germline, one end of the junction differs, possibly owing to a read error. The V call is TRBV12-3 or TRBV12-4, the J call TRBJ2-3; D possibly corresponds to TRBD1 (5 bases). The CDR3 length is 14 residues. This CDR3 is CASRPCVATDTQYF. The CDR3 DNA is TGTGCCAGCAGGCCGTGTGTCGCGACAGATACGCAATATTTT.

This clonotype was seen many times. The CDR3 DNA reads TGTGCCAGCAGCGTAGGACCAAGGGGGGATCATGAGCAGTTCTTC. Translation gives CASSVGPRGDHEQFF. The V gene is TRBV9, the J gene TRBJ2-1; possibly TRBD1 or TRBD2 for D (6 bases each). Germline CDR1 and CDR2: SGDLS and YYNGEE. The CDR3 contains 15 residues. V dropped 0 bases and J dropped 8 bases, with 15 bases sitting between them.

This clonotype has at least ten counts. CDR3 bases: TGTGCCAGCAGCCCCTCGGGACAGGGGACAGATACGCAGTATTTT. It codes for CASSPSGQGTDTQYF. V is TRBV7-3 and J is TRBJ2-3; 10 bases agree with TRBD1. Germline CDR1 SGHTA, CDR2 FQGTGA. Germline trimming cut 5 bases from V and 3 bases from J; bases unmatched to any gene: 5. The CDR3 contains 15 residues.

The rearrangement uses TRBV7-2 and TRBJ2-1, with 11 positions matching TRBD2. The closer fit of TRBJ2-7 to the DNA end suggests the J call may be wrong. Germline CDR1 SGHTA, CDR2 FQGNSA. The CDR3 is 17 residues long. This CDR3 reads CTSSPTSGGALYNEQYF. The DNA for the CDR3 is TGTACCAGCAGCCCAACTAGCGGGGGAGCACTCTACAATGAGCAGTACTTC.

The CDR3 coding sequence is TGTGCCAGCAGCTTTACCCCTAAAGAGACCCAGTACTTC. This gives the protein CASSFTPKETQYF. This chain links TRBV7-2 with TRBJ2-5; D gene uncertain. The CDR3 is 13 amino acids. Trimming took 3 bases from V and 3 from J, leaving 8 bases between them. Germline CDR1 reads SGHTA; CDR2 reads FQGNSA.

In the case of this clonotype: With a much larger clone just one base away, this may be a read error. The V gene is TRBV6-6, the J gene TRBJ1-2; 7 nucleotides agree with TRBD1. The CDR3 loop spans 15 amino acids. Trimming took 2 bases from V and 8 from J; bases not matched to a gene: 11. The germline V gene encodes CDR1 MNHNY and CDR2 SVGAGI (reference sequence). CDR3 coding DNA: TGTGCCAGCAGTTACGCCCCACAGGGGCGTAGCGGCTACACCTTC. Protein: CASSYAPQGRSGYTF.